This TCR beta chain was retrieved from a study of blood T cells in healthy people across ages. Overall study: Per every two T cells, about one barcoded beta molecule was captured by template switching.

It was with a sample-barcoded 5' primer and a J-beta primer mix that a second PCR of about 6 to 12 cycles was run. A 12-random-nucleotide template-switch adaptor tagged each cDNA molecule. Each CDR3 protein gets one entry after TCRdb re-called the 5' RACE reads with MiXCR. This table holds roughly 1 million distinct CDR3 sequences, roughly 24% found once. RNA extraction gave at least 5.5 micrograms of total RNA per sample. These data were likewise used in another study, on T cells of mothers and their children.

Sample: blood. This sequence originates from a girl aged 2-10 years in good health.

The chain's CDR3 is CASSIPQGGETQYF. Written as DNA, the CDR3 is TGTGCCAGCAGCATACCCCAGGGGGGAGAGACCCAGTACTTC. The V gene is TRBV7-8, the J gene TRBJ2-5; TRBD1 is a possible D gene (7 bases). CDR1 is SGHVS and CDR2 is FQNEAQ in the germline V gene. Deletions cut 5 bases from V and 4 bases from J, with 14 bases between. The CDR3 totals 14 residues.